This T cell receptor beta chain emerged from a study of blood T cell repertoires in COVID-19. The overall study: Acute and convalescent COVID-19 specimens originated in the United States, Italy and Spain. PBMCs, B-cell-depleted T cells, or T cells were the source of the cDNA or gDNA that made up the material.

Sequencing was performed with immunoSEQ multiplex PCR; in TCRdb, only in-frame clones are kept and a portion is missing. Altogether about 90,000 clones are present, 75% to 95% being singletons, with the ten largest covering around 2.5%. Between the trimmed V and J ends, which lost 6 bases and 2 bases, there was a span of 7 bases. Germline CDR1 is DFQATT and CDR2 is SNEGSKA (reference sequence). The CDR3 spans 11 residues. The TCR comes from a human donor with active COVID-19. The donor label of this sample is uncertain. The V call is TRBV20-1, the J call TRBJ1-1, with unresolved D. Sequenced material: peripheral blood. CDR3 sequence reads: CSAPLNTEAFF. For the CDR3, the DNA is TGCAGTGCCCCCCTCAACACTGAAGCTTTCTTT.